This TCR beta chain was documented in a study of blood T cell repertoires in COVID-19. Study in general: Sample material is recorded as cDNA or gDNA derived from T cells, B-cell-depleted T cells, or PBMCs.

Ages ranged from about 18 to 89 years, with residence in 24 US areas. Cohort assignment relied on participant-reported clinical history. Original data processing: Scientists estimated how many nucleated cells there were by amplifying reference gene primers. Repertoires were generated with immunoSEQ multiplex PCR, while TCRdb's copy carries only in-frame clones and drops some. V and J calls and clone size are as listed in that table; D and trimming were resolved from the DNA. The sample records approximately 250,000 clones, 75% to 90% being singletons. The ends were cut back, 2 bases at V and 1 base at J, with 8 bases in the middle. CDR1 and CDR2 from the germline V gene are SGHDN and FVKESK. The CDR3 sequence is 14 residues long.

The sample consisted of PBMCs or T cells enriched from blood (not recorded which). The sequence was collected from a woman in her twenties or thirties with acute COVID-19. The chain employs TRBV14 and TRBJ1-1; D ambiguous. The CDR3 region has the DNA TGTGCCAGCAGCCAAAGAGCTCCGAACACTGAAGCTTTCTTT. This sequence encodes CASSQRAPNTEAFF.